This T cell receptor beta chain came from a study of cytomegalovirus exposure and HLA in healthy donors. Study-level background: About 80 million unique TCRs from HLA-typed donors were held in an early data release.

CDR1 and CDR2 (germline): SGHRS, YFSETQ. The CDR3 has 13 residues. The V segment lost 4 bases and the J segment 7 bases; nucleotides outside the gene matches: 4. A multiplex PCR was run with 60 Vbeta primers and 13 Jbeta primers. Repertoires were generated with immunoSEQ multiplex PCR, while TCRdb's copy carries only in-frame clones and drops some. The sample lists roughly 100,000 clones, approximately 64% occurring once. The sequence was collected from a human donor in good health. The chain couples TRBV5-1 to TRBJ2-7; 11 nucleotides agree with TRBD2. The specimen sequenced was PBMCs. The CDR3 reads CASSGIAGGEQYF. In DNA form, the CDR3 reads TGCGCCAGCAGCGGGATAGCGGGAGGGGAGCAGTACTTC.